The clone carrying this T cell receptor (beta chain) was observed at least ten times. Its cognate antigen is unknown. The CDR3 consists of 16 residues. V was cut by 6 bases and J by 0 bases, with 18 bases left in between. Unique molecular identifiers were built into the TCRbeta library. Each CDR3 protein gets one entry after TCRdb re-called the PCR reads with MiXCR. This table holds 55,000 to 85,000 distinct CDR3 sequences, 9.5% to 13% found once. The sample is drawn from a study of T-cell reconstitution after alpha-beta-depleted transplantation in children. Overall study results and limits: Newly produced T cells mostly provided counts and TCRbeta diversity after one year, as hyperexpanded clones declined. Day-60 TCRbeta diversity that was high in some patients was derived from surviving recipient T cells and thymic progenitors.

The sequencing used PBMCs, collected before TCRalphabeta/CD19-depleted stem cell transplant. The TCR was taken from a boy aged 10-17 years with acute myeloid leukemia, due to receive a stem cell transplant. J is TRBJ2-7 and V is TRBV23-1, with no clear D. TRBV23-1 qualifies as an ORF whose function is uncertain. The CDR3 region is CASSLIGADSSYEQYV. In DNA, the CDR3 is TGCGCCAGCAGCCTTATAGGCGCCGACTCCTCCTACGAGCAGTACGTC.